The clone carrying this T cell receptor (beta chain) was counted a few times. The V and J ends lost 0 bases and 7 bases respectively, with 15 bases between them. The CDR3 sequence is 16 residues long. Germline CDR1 is MGHRA and CDR2 is YSYEKL. Profiled with immunoSEQ multiplex PCR; TCRdb holds only in-frame clones, not every one. The repertoire has approximately 38,000 clones, 82% of them found once; the top ten carry roughly 7.1%. This sample was included in a study of OX40 agonist ivuxolimab in advanced cancers. The clonotype was recovered from an adult with an advanced solid tumor such as melanoma, head and neck, liver or kidney cancer. Sequences were derived from CD4+ or CD8+ T cells sorted from blood, sampled in a trial of the OX40 agonist ivuxolimab. This chain joins TRBV4-1 and TRBJ1-4; D possibly corresponds to TRBD1 (6 bases). For the CDR3, the DNA is TGCGCCAGCAGCCAAGATCTGGGGGACAAATCTGAAAAACTGTTTTTT. Translating gives CASSQDLGDKSEKLFF.